These T cell receptor beta chains were read from a single sample in a study of cytomegalovirus exposure and HLA in healthy donors. Method: immunoSEQ multiplex PCR; TCRdb's copy keeps in-frame clones and lacks some. The table includes over 250,000 clones, 65% to 90% detected once. The sequenced material came from PBMCs. The receptors shown here come from a young woman in good health and CMV-seronegative. The CDR3 runs from the conserved cysteine through the conserved F or W. The D gene is left open where the match is weak. Clone size appears in some rows only: once, few, many, or a class for an expanded clone.

TRBV29-1,NA,once,TRBJ2-2,CSAIGPLSAGELFF,TGCAGCGCTATCGGTCCGTTAAGTGCCGGGGAGCTGTTTTTT
TRBV7-8,TRBD1,few,TRBJ1-5,CASSLEGTAGGDQPQHF,TGTGCCAGCAGCTTAGAGGGTACGGCAGGGGGCGACCAGCCCCAGCATTTT
TRBV2,TRBD1,NA,TRBJ2-7,CASSYRDRVYEQYF,TGTGCCAGCAGTTACCGGGACAGGGTGTACGAGCAGTACTTC
TRBV4-3,TRBD1,NA,TRBJ2-2,CASKGGQGDTGELFF,TGCGCCAGCAAGGGGGGACAGGGTGACACCGGGGAGCTGTTTTTT
TRBV4-1,NA,NA,TRBJ1-1,CASSQETGLNTEAFF,TGCGCCAGCAGCCAAGAAACAGGGTTAAACACTGAAGCTTTCTTT
TRBV9,NA,NA,TRBJ2-4,CASSVDGPDIQYF,TGTGCCAGCAGCGTAGACGGTCCGGACATTCAGTACTTC
TRBV2,NA,NA,TRBJ1-5,CASSARAGGGQPQHF,TGTGCCAGCAGTGCCCGGGCCGGGGGTGGTCAGCCCCAGCATTTT
TRBV28,NA,NA,TRBJ1-2,CASSALRGSGYTF,TGTGCCAGCAGTGCCCTCAGGGGAAGCGGCTACACCTTC
TRBV12-5,TRBD2,NA,TRBJ2-1,CASGLVLGSGGNEQFF,TGTGCTAGTGGTTTGGTACTGGGCAGCGGGGGCAATGAGCAGTTCTTC
TRBV21-1,NA,NA,TRBJ2-5,CASSKNPSSGVGETQYF,TGTGCCAGCAGCAAAAACCCCTCGTCAGGGGTCGGAGAGACCCAGTACTTC
TRBV5-1,TRBD1,NA,TRBJ2-5,CASSGDREGETQYF,TGCGCCAGCAGCGGGGACAGGGAGGGAGAGACCCAGTACTTC
TRBV2,TRBD2,NA,TRBJ2-3,CASSVSGGPPKLDTQYF,TGTGCCAGCAGTGTAAGCGGGGGGCCCCCGAAGCTTGATACGCAGTATTTT
TRBV5-6,TRBD1,NA,TRBJ2-7,CASSSTWTGASEQYF,TGTGCCAGCAGCTCGACCTGGACAGGGGCATCCGAGCAGTACTTC
TRBV27,NA,NA,TRBJ1-5,CASSFRGTDQPQHF,TGTGCCAGCAGTTTCCGGGGGACGGATCAGCCCCAGCATTTT
TRBV19,TRBD2,NA,TRBJ2-7,CASSIIAGGSYEQYF,TGTGCCAGTAGTATCATAGCGGGAGGCTCCTACGAGCAGTACTTC
TRBV5-1,NA,few,TRBJ1-5,CASSLGGYQPQHF,TGCGCCAGCAGCTTGGGGGGCTATCAGCCCCAGCATTTT
TRBV11-1,TRBD2,NA,TRBJ2-1,CASSWEGEQFF,TGTGCCAGCAGCTGGGAGGGTGAGCAGTTCTTC
TRBV9,NA,NA,TRBJ2-2,CASSVVPAAGELFF,TGTGCCAGCAGCGTAGTACCGGCGGCCGGGGAGCTGTTTTTT
TRBV27,TRBD2,NA,TRBJ2-7,CASSPLPGLAGGSSYEQYF,TGTGCCAGCAGTCCTCTCCCGGGACTAGCGGGAGGTAGCTCCTACGAGCAGTACTTC
TRBV4-1,TRBD1,NA,TRBJ1-4,CASSQLQGFNEKLFF,TGCGCCAGCAGCCAGTTACAGGGGTTTAATGAAAAACTGTTTTTT
TRBV10-2,NA,few,TRBJ2-7,CASSDRYEQYF,TGCGCCAGCAGTGATCGCTACGAGCAGTACTTC
TRBV29-1,NA,NA,TRBJ1-1,CSVEENRVVNTEAFF,TGCAGCGTTGAAGAGAACAGGGTAGTGAACACTGAAGCTTTCTTT
TRBV6-5,TRBD1,NA,TRBJ1-6,CASSYSTTGGNSPLHF,TGTGCCAGCAGTTACTCGACGACAGGGGGAAATTCACCCCTCCACTTT
TRBV30,NA,NA,TRBJ1-6,CAWSVQVRSPLHF,TGTGCCTGGAGTGTACAGGTTCGCTCACCCCTCCACTTT
TRBV29-1,TRBD1,NA,TRBJ2-7,CSVGQGEWTYEQYF,TGCAGCGTTGGACAGGGGGAATGGACCTACGAGCAGTACTTC
TRBV7-9,TRBD1,NA,TRBJ2-7,CASSSYRGRSYEQYF,TGTGCCAGCAGCTCGTACAGGGGGCGATCCTACGAGCAGTACTTC
TRBV5-1,NA,NA,TRBJ1-1,CASSLVPGLNTEAFF,TGCGCCAGCAGCTTGGTACCAGGGCTGAACACTGAAGCTTTCTTT
TRBV7-6,TRBD2,NA,TRBJ2-1,CASSPRTSGGVDEQFF,TGTGCCAGCAGCCCGAGAACTAGCGGGGGAGTGGATGAGCAGTTCTTC
TRBV13,TRBD1,NA,TRBJ1-5,CASSSGTGGNQPQHF,TGTGCCAGCAGCTCGGGGACAGGGGGCAATCAGCCCCAGCATTTT
TRBV11-2,NA,NA,TRBJ1-5,CASSSGTPDGQPQHF,TGTGCCAGCAGCTCCGGGACACCGGATGGTCAGCCCCAGCATTTT
TRBV30,NA,NA,TRBJ2-2,CAWSRARVYTGELFF,TGTGCCTGGAGTAGGGCCAGGGTGTATACCGGGGAGCTGTTTTTT
TRBV5-4,TRBD2,NA,TRBJ2-2,CASSPGKREGAGELFF,TGTGCCAGCAGCCCCGGAAAGCGGGAAGGGGCCGGGGAGCTGTTTTTT
TRBV6-1,NA,NA,TRBJ1-2,CASRLDINYGYTF,TGTGCCAGCAGATTGGACATCAACTATGGCTACACCTTC
TRBV6-5,NA,NA,TRBJ2-1,CASSYPSGASYNEQFF,TGTGCCAGCAGTTACCCGTCAGGGGCATCCTACAATGAGCAGTTCTTC
TRBV10-2,NA,NA,TRBJ1-6,CASSPQGYNSPLHF,TGCGCCAGCAGTCCTCAGGGGTATAATTCACCCCTCCACTTT